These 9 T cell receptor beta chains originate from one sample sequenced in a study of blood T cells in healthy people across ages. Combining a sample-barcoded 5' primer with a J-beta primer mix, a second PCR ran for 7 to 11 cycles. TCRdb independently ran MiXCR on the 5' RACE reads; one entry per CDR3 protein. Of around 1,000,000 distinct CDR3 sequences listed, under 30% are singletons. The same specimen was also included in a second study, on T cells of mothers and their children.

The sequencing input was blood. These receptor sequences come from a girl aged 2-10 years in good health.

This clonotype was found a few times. This chain's CDR3 is CASSKEGKGAGQETQYF. CDR3 sequence (DNA): TGTGCCAGCAGCAAAGAAGGGAAGGGGGCAGGTCAAGAGACCCAGTACTTC. The genes are TRBV21-1 and TRBJ2-5; the tabulated D call, TRBD1, remains unverified against the DNA. TRBV21-1 is marked as a pseudogene. There are 17 residues in the CDR3.

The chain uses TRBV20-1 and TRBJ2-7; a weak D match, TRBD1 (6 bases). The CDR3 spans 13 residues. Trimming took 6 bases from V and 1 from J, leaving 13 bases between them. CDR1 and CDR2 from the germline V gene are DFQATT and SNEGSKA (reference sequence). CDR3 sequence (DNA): TGCAGTGCCCCGGGACATATGTCCTACGAGCAGTACTTC. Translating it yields CSAPGHMSYEQYF.

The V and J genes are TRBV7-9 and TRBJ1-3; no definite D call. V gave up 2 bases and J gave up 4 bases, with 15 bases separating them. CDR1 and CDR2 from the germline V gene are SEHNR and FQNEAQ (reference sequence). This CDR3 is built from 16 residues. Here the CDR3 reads CASSLNPSPVGNTIYF. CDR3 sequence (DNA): TGTGCCAGCAGCTTAAACCCGTCGCCAGTGGGAAACACCATATATTTT. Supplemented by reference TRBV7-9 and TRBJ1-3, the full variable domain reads DTGVSQNPRHKITKRGQNVTFRCDPISEHNRLYWYRQTLGQGPEFLTYFQNEAQLEKSRLLSDRFSAERPKGSFSTLEIQRTEQGDSAMYLCASSLNPSPVGNTIYFGEGSWLTVV.

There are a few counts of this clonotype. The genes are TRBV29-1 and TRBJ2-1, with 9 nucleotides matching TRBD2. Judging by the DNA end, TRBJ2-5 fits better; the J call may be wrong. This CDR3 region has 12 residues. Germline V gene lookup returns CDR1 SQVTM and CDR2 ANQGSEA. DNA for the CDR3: TGCAGCGTATTAGCGGGAGTGGAGACCCAGTACTTC. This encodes CSVLAGVETQYF.

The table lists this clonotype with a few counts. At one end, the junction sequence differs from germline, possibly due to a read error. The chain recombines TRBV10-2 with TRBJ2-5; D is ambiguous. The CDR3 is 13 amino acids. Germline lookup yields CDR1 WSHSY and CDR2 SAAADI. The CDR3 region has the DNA TGCGCCAGCAGTGGACTCCTCCAAGGGACCCAGTACTTC. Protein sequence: CASSGLLQGTQYF.

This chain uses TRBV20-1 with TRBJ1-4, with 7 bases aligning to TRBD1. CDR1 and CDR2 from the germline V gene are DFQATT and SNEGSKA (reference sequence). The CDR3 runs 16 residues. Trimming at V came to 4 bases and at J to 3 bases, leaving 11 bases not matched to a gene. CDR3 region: CSATNAGTDSNEKLFF. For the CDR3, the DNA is TGCAGTGCTACAAACGCCGGGACAGACTCTAATGAAAAACTGTTTTTT.

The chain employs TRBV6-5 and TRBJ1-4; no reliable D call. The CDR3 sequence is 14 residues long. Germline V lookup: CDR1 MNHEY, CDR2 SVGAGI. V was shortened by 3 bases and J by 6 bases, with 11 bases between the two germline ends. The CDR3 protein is CASSYGPLDEKLFF. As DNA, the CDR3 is TGTGCCAGCAGTTATGGTCCTCTTGATGAAAAACTGTTTTTT.

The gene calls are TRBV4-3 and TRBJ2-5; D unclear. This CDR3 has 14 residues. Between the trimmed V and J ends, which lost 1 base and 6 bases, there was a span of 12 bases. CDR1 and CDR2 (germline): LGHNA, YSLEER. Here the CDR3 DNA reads TGCGCCAGCAGCCAAGGCGGAAGGAAAAAGACCCAGTACTTC. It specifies CASSQGGRKKTQYF.

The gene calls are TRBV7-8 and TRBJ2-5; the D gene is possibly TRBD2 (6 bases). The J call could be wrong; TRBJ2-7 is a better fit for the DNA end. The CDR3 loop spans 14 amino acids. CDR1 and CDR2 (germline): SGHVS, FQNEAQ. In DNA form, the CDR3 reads TGTGCCAGCAGCTTATATGGGGGGACGGACGAGCAGTACTTC. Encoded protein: CASSLYGGTDEQYF.